The 11 T cell receptor beta chains in this list originate from one sample, sequenced in a study of beta chain features in type 1 diabetes. The isolated RNA, all of it, was reverse transcribed, so expressed TCRB transcripts were what got sequenced. Produced via immunoSEQ multiplex PCR; TCRdb's table is partial and in-frame only. Of hundreds of thousands of clones listed, approximately 30% are singletons. Material: naive CD4+ T cells from blood. Every receptor here comes from a man between 18 and 29 years old in good health.

V usage is TRBV30 and J usage is TRBJ2-5; 7 nucleotides agree with TRBD1. With 3 bases clipped from V and 2 bases from J, the junction kept 6 bases outside the gene matches. Germline CDR1 is GTSNPN and CDR2 is SVGIG (reference sequence). The CDR3 spans 14 residues. As DNA, the CDR3 is TGTGCCTGGAGGGTAGGGGGCTTTCAAGAGACCCAGTACTTC. It yields the protein CAWRVGGFQETQYF.

This clone occurred a few times. V usage is TRBV27 and J usage is TRBJ1-5; D is perhaps TRBD1 (6 bases). Trimming took off 3 bases at V and 0 bases at J, with 12 bases between the two ends. Germline values: CDR1 MNHEY, CDR2 SMNVEV (reference sequence). The CDR3 extends over 16 amino acids. Written as DNA, the CDR3 is TGTGCCAGCAGTTTGAAGGGACACGATAGCAATCAGCCCCAGCATTTT. It codes for CASSLKGHDSNQPQHF.

The chain has TRBV9 and TRBJ2-3, with 8 bases matching TRBD2. J lost 10 bases, V lost 1 base, and 8 bases had no gene match. Germline V lookup: CDR1 SGDLS, CDR2 YYNGEE. The CDR3 has 14 amino acids. The CDR3 sequence: CASSVKAGVGSQYF. As DNA, the CDR3 is TGTGCCAGCAGCGTAAAAGCGGGAGTCGGGTCGCAGTATTTT. Variable domain in full (rest from reference TRBV9 and TRBJ2-3): DSGVTQTPKHLITATGQRVTLRCSPRSGDLSVYWYQQSLDQGLQFLIQYYNGEERAKGNILERFSAQQFPDLHSELNLSSLELGDSALYFCASSVKAGVGSQYFGPGTRLTVL.

This sequence joins TRBV6-6 and TRBJ2-7; D is tentatively TRBD1 or TRBD2 (5 bases each). Germline V CDR1 and CDR2: MNHNY, SVGAGI (reference sequence). This CDR3 is built from 15 residues. V was shortened by 2 bases and J by 1 base, with 12 bases between the two germline ends. The CDR3, as DNA: TGTGCCAGCAGTTACGGGGCAGGAGGATCCTACGAGCAGTACTTC. Translated, it gives CASSYGAGGSYEQYF.

The chain combines TRBV30 with TRBJ2-1, with no clear D. V was shortened by 4 bases and J by 0 bases, with 13 bases between the two germline ends. In germline, CDR1 is GTSNPN, CDR2 SVGIG (reference sequence). This CDR3 is built from 15 residues. The CDR3 bases are TGTGCCTGGACTAATGGCGCCGGCTCCTACAATGAGCAGTTCTTC. Amino acids: CAWTNGAGSYNEQFF.

In its sample, this clone was seen once. The rearrangement uses TRBV5-4 and TRBJ2-5; D is unresolved. V dropped 4 bases and J dropped 2 bases, with 15 bases sitting between them. This CDR3 is built from 15 residues. CDR1 is SGHNT and CDR2 is YYREEE in the germline V gene (reference sequence). The CDR3 reads CASSTKTSPQETQYF. In DNA, the CDR3 is TGTGCCAGCAGCACGAAGACAAGTCCTCAAGAGACCCAGTACTTC.

The V and J genes are TRBV5-4 and TRBJ2-5; D not resolved. CDR3 size: 15 residues. Germline-derived CDR1 and CDR2 are SGHNT and YYREEE (reference sequence). V was trimmed by 0 bases and J by 0 bases, leaving 9 bases between them. DNA of the CDR3: TGTGCCAGCAGCTTGGTGTCCGGGTACCAAGAGACCCAGTACTTC. Protein sequence: CASSLVSGYQETQYF.

The chain links TRBV9 to TRBJ2-7; tentative D call: TRBD1 (6 bases). Trimming left V 1 base short and J 5 bases short, with 13 bases between. CDR3 length equals 14 residues. Per germline, CDR1 SGDLS and CDR2 YYNGEE. This CDR3 reads CASSVRGSFDEQYF. DNA of the CDR3: TGTGCCAGCAGCGTAAGGGGGAGTTTTGACGAGCAGTACTTC.

This clone was detected only a few times. Additional DNA sequences in this sample encode the identical CDR3. The V call is TRBV29-1, the J call TRBJ2-3; 8 nucleotides line up with TRBD1. CDR1 and CDR2 from the germline V gene are SQVTM and ANQGSEA. V trimming: 6 bases; J trimming: 4 bases; junction bases outside the gene matches: 3. The CDR3 has 12 residues. The CDR3 loop is CSVGQGPDTQYF. CDR3 in DNA: TGCAGCGTCGGACAGGGTCCAGATACGCAGTATTTT.

The chain carries TRBV30 and TRBJ1-4; D unresolved. V was clipped by 2 bases and J by 4 bases, with 8 bases between them. The CDR3 runs 13 residues. Germline-derived CDR1 and CDR2 are GTSNPN and SVGIG (reference sequence). CDR3 sequence reads: CAWSNSFNEKLFF. The CDR3 nucleotides are TGTGCCTGGAGTAACAGTTTTAATGAAAAACTGTTTTTT.

The CDR3 DNA follows: TGTGCCTGGAGTGTATGGGCGGGAGGGCCGGATGAGCAGTTCTTC. It is translated as CAWSVWAGGPDEQFF. This chain uses TRBV30 with TRBJ2-1, with TRBD2 matching over 9 bases. Germline assignment: CDR1 GTSNPN and CDR2 SVGIG (reference sequence). J gave up 8 bases and V 0 bases, and 8 bases lay outside the gene matches. The CDR3 covers 15 residues.